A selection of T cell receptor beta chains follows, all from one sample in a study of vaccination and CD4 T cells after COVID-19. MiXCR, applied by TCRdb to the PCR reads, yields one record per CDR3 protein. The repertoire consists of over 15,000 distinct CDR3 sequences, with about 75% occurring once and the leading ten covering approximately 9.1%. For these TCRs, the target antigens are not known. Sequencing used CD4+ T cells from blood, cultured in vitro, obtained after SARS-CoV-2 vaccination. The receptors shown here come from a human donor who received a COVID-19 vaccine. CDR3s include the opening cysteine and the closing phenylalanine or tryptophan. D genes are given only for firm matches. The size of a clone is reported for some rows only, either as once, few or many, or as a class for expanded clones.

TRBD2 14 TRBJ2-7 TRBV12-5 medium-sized TGTGCTAGTGCCCTCGGGCTAGCGGGATACGAGCAGTACTTC CASALGLAGYEQYF
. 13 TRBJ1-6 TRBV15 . TGTGCCACCAGCAGAGTCTCGAATTCACCCCTCCACTTT CATSRVSNSPLHF
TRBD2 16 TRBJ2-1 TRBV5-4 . TGTGCCAGCAGCCCTTCCGGGGGGGGCGTTCTAAGTGAGCAGTTCTTC CASSPSGGGVLSEQFF
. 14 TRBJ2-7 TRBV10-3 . TGTGCCATCAGTACTCCGGGGGCCATTGGGGAGCAGTACTTC CAISTPGAIGEQYF
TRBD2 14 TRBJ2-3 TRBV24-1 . TGTGCCACCAGTGGGACTAGCGGCACAGATACGCAGTATTTT CATSGTSGTDTQYF
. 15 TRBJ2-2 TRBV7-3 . TGTGCCAGCAGCCAAGTGGGGCCTAACACCGAGGAGCTGTTTTTT CASSQVGPNTEELFF
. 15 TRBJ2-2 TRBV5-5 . TGTGCCAGCAGCCCGGCAGGGCTTGGAACCGGGGAGCTGTTTTTT CASSPAGLGTGELFF
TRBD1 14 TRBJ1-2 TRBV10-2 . TGCGCCAGCAGTGAGGGGGGGACAGCCTATGGCTACACCTTC CASSEGGTAYGYTF
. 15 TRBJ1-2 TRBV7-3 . TGTGCCAGCAGCTTAAAGTGGGGGGGAAACTATGGCTACACCTTC CASSLKWGGNYGYTF
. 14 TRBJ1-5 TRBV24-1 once TGTGCCACCAGTCGGGCGAATGGCAATCAGCCCCAGCATTTT CATSRANGNQPQHF
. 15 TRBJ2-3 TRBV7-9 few TGTGCCAGCAGCCCACGCAGGGGACGCACAGATACGCAGTATTTT CASSPRRGRTDTQYF
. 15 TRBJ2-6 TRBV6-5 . TGTGCCAGCAGTTATTCGGTCTCTGGGGCCAACGTCCTGACTTTC CASSYSVSGANVLTF
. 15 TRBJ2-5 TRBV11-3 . TGTGCCAGCAGCTTTCAAGGGGCGCATGTGGGGACCCAGTACTTC CASSFQGAHVGTQYF
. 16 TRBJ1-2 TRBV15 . TGTGCCACCAGCAGAGAAAAGAGGGGATTGAACTATGGCTACACCTTC CATSREKRGLNYGYTF
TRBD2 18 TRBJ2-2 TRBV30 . TGTGCCTGGAGTCGCTTCGGGGGGGACTTCTCCAACACCGGGGAGCTGTTTTTT CAWSRFGGDFSNTGELFF
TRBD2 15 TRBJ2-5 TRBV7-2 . TGTGCCAGCAGCTTTGTCGGGGGGGCCGAAGAGACCCAGTACTTC CASSFVGGAEETQYF
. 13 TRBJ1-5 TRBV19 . TGTGCCAGTAGGGTCGGGTTGGGGCAGCCCCAGCATTTT CASRVGLGQPQHF
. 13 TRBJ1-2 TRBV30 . TGTGCCTGGAGTGTTGGCAGGGGCTATGGCTACACCTTC CAWSVGRGYGYTF
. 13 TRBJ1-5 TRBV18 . TGTGCCAGCTCAGAAGCTACCAATCAGCCCCAGCATTTT CASSEATNQPQHF
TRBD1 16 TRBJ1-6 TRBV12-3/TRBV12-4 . TGTGCCAGCAGCGTATCGACAGGGACAGGCAGTTCACCCCTCCACTTT CASSVSTGTGSSPLHF
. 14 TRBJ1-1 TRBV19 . TGTGCCAGTAGTATAGGGGGGGGGAACACTGAAGCTTTCTTT CASSIGGGNTEAFF
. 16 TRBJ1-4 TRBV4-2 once TGTGCCAGCAGCCCCGGAGCCACAGAAGCTCGGGAAAAACTGTTTTTT CASSPGATEAREKLFF
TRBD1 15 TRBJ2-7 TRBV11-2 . TGTGCCAGCAGCTTAACCGGACAGGGGGCCTACGAGCAGTACTTC CASSLTGQGAYEQYF
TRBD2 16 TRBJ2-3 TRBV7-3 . TGTGCCAGCAGCTTATTCCCTAGCGGGGCATCAGATACGCAGTATTTT CASSLFPSGASDTQYF
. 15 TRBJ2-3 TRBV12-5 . TGTGCTAGTGGGGGGTTTCTAGCCAACACAGATACGCAGTATTTT CASGGFLANTDTQYF
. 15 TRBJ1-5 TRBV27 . TGTGCCAGCAGTTTATCGGGGGTTGGGGGACAGCCCCAGCATTTT CASSLSGVGGQPQHF
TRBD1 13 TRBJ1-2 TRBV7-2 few TGTGCCAGCAGCTTAGGTGACAGGGAAGGCAGGTTCTTC CASSLGDREGRFF
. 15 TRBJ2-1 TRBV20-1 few TGCAGTGCTAGAGAGGCTAACCATTACTACAATGAGCAGTTCTTC CSAREANHYYNEQFF
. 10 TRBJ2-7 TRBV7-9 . TGTGCCAGCAGCGGATACGAGCAGTACTTC CASSGYEQYF
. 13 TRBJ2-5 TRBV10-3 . TGTGCCATCTACGTTTCAGGGACGCAGACCCAGTACTTC CAIYVSGTQTQYF
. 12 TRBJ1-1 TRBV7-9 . TGTGCCAGCAGCCTCAGGGGCACCGAAGCTTTCTTT CASSLRGTEAFF
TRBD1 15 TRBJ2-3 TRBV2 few TGTGCCAGCAGCGCGGTTACAGGGGGCGCAGATACGCAGTATTTT CASSAVTGGADTQYF
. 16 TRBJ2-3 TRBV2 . TGTGCCAGCAGTGAGTCTTTAGCCGGCACCACAGATACGCAGTATTTT CASSESLAGTTDTQYF
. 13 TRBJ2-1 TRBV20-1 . TGCAGTGCTAGGTCACCGGGCATCAATGAGCAGTTCTTC CSARSPGINEQFF
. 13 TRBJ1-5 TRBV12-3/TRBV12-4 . TGTGCCAGCAGGCGGACAGCAGTCCAGCCCCAGCATTTT CASRRTAVQPQHF
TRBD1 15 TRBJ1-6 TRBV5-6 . TGTGCCAGCAGCATCGGACAGGGTTGGAATTCACCCCTCCACTTT CASSIGQGWNSPLHF
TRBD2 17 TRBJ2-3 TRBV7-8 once TGTGCCAGCAGGCGGCGACTAGCGGAAGGAGTCACAGATACGCAGTATTTT CASRRRLAEGVTDTQYF
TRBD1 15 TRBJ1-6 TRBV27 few TGTGCCAGCAGCCGTAACAGGGGGCCAGGTTCACCCCTCCACTTT CASSRNRGPGSPLHF
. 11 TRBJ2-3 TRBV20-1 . TGCAGTGAAGTTTTTGGGGATACGCAGTATTTT CSEVFGDTQYF
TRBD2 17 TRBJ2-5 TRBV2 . TGTGCCAGCAGTGAACTAGCGGGGGGCCGTTTGATGGAGACCCAGTACTTC CASSELAGGRLMETQYF
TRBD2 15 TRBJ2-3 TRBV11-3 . TGTGCCAGCACCCCGGGGGAGCGGGGGGGAGATACGCAGTATTTT CASTPGERGGDTQYF
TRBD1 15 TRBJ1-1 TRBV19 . TGTGCCAGTAGTAGGGACAGGGCCCCGAACACTGAAGCTTTCTTT CASSRDRAPNTEAFF
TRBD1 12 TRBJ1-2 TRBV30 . TGTGCCTGGAGTGTACAGGGGGCAGGCTACACCTTC CAWSVQGAGYTF
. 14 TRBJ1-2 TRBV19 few TGTGCCAGTAGTATAGACAGATATAACTATGGCTACACCTTC CASSIDRYNYGYTF